A single sample is the source of the 19 T cell receptor beta chains below, sequenced in a study of molecular identifiers for immune sequencing clone quantification. TCRdb itself ran the PCR reads through MiXCR, one entry per CDR3 protein. The repertoire holds roughly 10,000 distinct CDR3 sequences, with 20% to 25% as singletons. The sample consisted of naive CD8+ T cells from blood, with Jurkat cell RNA spiked in. The subset is: FACS-sorted CD8+CD4-CCR7+CD45RA+ naive T cells. The receptors here all came from a human donor in good health. Some libraries in this study had Jurkat cell RNA spiked in.

The rearrangement uses TRBV19 and TRBJ2-7; 7 nucleotides align to TRBD1. V was clipped by 5 bases and J by 7 bases; unmatched bases: 14. CDR3 size: 15 residues. CDR1 is LNHDA, CDR2 SQIVND, per germline (reference sequence). The DNA of the CDR3 is TGTGCCAGTAGTCCTGGGACAGAGGTTTATACTGAGCAGTACTTC. Translating it yields CASSPGTEVYTEQYF. Full variable domain (rest looked up from reference TRBV19 and TRBJ2-7): DGGITQSPKYLFRKEGQNVTLSCEQNLNHDAMYWYRQDPGQGLRLIYYSQIVNDFQKGDIAEGYSVSREKKESFPLTVTSAQKNPTAFYLCASSPGTEVYTEQYFGPGTRLTVT.

By proportion, this clonotype is medium-sized. The chain joins TRBV6-2 or TRBV6-3 to TRBJ2-7; D unclear. The CDR3 extends over 11 amino acids. Trimming stripped 5 bases from V and 5 bases from J, with 7 bases between. Germline V CDR1 and CDR2: MNHEY, SVGEGT. The CDR3 reads CASSDPDEQYF. In DNA, the CDR3 is TGTGCCAGCAGTGACCCGGACGAGCAGTACTTC.

In the case of this clonotype: At one of its ends the junction is not consistent with the germline gene, which may arise from a read error. Here the CDR3 reads CAWSSAETQIF. In DNA, the CDR3 is TGTGCCTGGAGTTCCGCCGAGACTCAGATCTTC. The chain combines TRBV30 with TRBJ2-1; D remains unclear. The CDR3 is made up of 11 amino acids. Germline-derived CDR1 and CDR2 are GTSNPN and SVGIG (reference sequence).

Regarding this clonotype: This CDR3 is missing its conserved last phenylalanine or tryptophan, likely due to a read error. V usage is TRBV13 and J usage is TRBJ2-1, with D maybe TRBD2 (6 bases). Trimming removed 3 bases at V and 5 bases at J, with 11 bases between. The CDR3 is 14 residues long. CDR1 and CDR2 (germline): PRHDT, FYEKMQ (reference sequence). DNA for the CDR3: TGTGCCAGCAGCTTGGGAGGACGAAACAATGAGCAGTTCTGC. Translation: CASSLGGRNNEQFC.

In its sample, this clonotype is medium-sized (0.01 to 0.1%). This rearrangement joins TRBV5-6 to TRBJ2-3; a weak D match, TRBD2 (6 bases). Germline assignment: CDR1 SGHDT and CDR2 YYEEEE. Trimming stripped 0 bases from V and 2 bases from J, with 16 bases between. This CDR3 has 17 residues. The CDR3 protein is CASSLVRARRDTDTQYF. In nucleotides, the CDR3 is TGTGCCAGCAGCTTGGTTCGCGCTAGGCGGGACACAGATACGCAGTATTTT.

This clonotype was counted a few times. The chain combines TRBV12-3 or TRBV12-4 with TRBJ2-7, with 7 bases lining up with TRBD1. Trimming removed 6 bases from V and 1 base from J; junction bases left unmatched: 9. The CDR3 loop spans 15 amino acids. The CDR3 DNA follows: TGTGCCAGCAGCCTCGGACAGACAGGGTCCTACGAGCAGTACTTC. It specifies CASSLGQTGSYEQYF.

Within the sample, this clonotype is medium-sized. The rearrangement links TRBV6-6 to TRBJ2-3; no firm D call. The V gene's germline CDR1 is MNHNY and CDR2 SVGAGI (reference sequence). Trimming took off 2 bases at V and 2 bases at J, with 8 bases between the two ends. This CDR3 has 14 amino acids. In DNA, the CDR3 is TGTGCCAGCAGTTACGTGGGCAACACAGATACGCAGTATTTT. Translation: CASSYVGNTDTQYF.

The chain employs TRBV6-5 and TRBJ2-3, with D uncertain. V dropped 1 base and J dropped 0 bases, with 29 bases sitting between them. Germline V gene lookup returns CDR1 MNHEY and CDR2 SVGAGI. CDR3 size: 22 residues. The CDR3 DNA follows: TGTGCCAGCAGTTACTTCCCGTTGGCCGGGTCCGTCGGAACCACTAGCACAGATACGCAGTATTTT. It specifies CASSYFPLAGSVGTTSTDTQYF.

A note on this clonotype: A much larger clone differs by one base, so this may be a read error. The chain couples TRBV4-1 to TRBJ2-5; D is unresolved. The V gene's germline CDR1 is MGHRA and CDR2 YSYEKL. The length of the CDR3 is 14 residues. CDR3 sequence (DNA): TGCGCCGGCAGCCAGAGTACGTTCCAAAAGACCCAGTACTTC. Residues: CAGSQSTFQKTQYF.

V is TRBV29-1 and J is TRBJ2-7; unclear D gene. The CDR3 sequence is 13 residues long. Trimming left V 7 bases short and J 6 bases short, with 19 bases between. CDR1 is SQVTM, CDR2 ANQGSEA, per germline. CDR3 loop: CSGTTSSDGEQYF. CDR3 nucleotide sequence: TGCAGCGGCACAACTTCCTCCGACGGCGAGCAGTACTTC.

The chain uses TRBV12-3 or TRBV12-4 and TRBJ2-3, with 7 positions matching TRBD1. Germline trimming cut 2 bases from V and 2 bases from J; bases unmatched to any gene: 7. This CDR3 comprises 16 residues. CDR3: CASSLLRQGLTDTQYF. The CDR3, as DNA: TGTGCCAGCAGTTTACTTAGACAGGGCCTCACAGATACGCAGTATTTT.

Ten or more counts support this clonotype. The chain has TRBV9 and TRBJ2-3; TRBD2 aligns across 10 bases. With 2 bases clipped from V and 1 base from J, the junction kept 4 bases outside the gene matches. Germline CDR1 SGDLS, CDR2 YYNGEE. CDR3 length equals 16 residues. The CDR3 DNA follows: TGTGCCAGCAGCGTGGCCCTAGCGGGAGGCACAGATACGCAGTATTTT. Residues: CASSVALAGGTDTQYF.

Sample share makes this clonotype medium-sized. This chain joins TRBV2 and TRBJ2-7; possible D gene TRBD1, 5 bases. The CDR3 consists of 19 residues. Trimming left V 1 base short and J 3 bases short, with 25 bases between. From germline, CDR1 is SNHLY and CDR2 FYNNEI. DNA for the CDR3: TGTGCCAGCAGTGAAGTGCTCTCGGACCAGACAGTCCTATTCTACGAGCAGTACTTC. Amino acid sequence: CASSEVLSDQTVLFYEQYF.

Within the sample, this clonotype is medium-sized. This chain uses TRBV12-3 or TRBV12-4 with TRBJ2-3; no definite D call. The length of the CDR3 is 12 residues. V shed 5 bases and J shed 4 bases, with 7 bases lying between them. CDR3 sequence reads: CASSQAADTQYF. The CDR3 DNA reads as TGTGCCAGCAGTCAGGCGGCAGATACGCAGTATTTT.

This clonotype is judged medium-sized. This rearrangement joins TRBV11-2 to TRBJ2-7; 7 nucleotides line up with TRBD2. Germline CDR1 SGHAT, CDR2 FQNNGV. The V gene end was trimmed by 5 bases and the J gene end by 0 bases; junction bases not matched to a gene: 10. CDR3 length: 16 amino acids. CDR3 DNA sequence: TGTGCCAGCAGCCCGGCCGGTGCGGGAGTCTCCTACGAGCAGTACTTC. It translates to CASSPAGAGVSYEQYF.

Regarding this clonotype: One base away lies a much larger clone, so this may be a sequencing read error. The V call is TRBV11-2, the J call TRBJ2-7; a weak D match, TRBD1 (6 bases). Germline V gives CDR1 SGHAT, CDR2 FQNNGV. The CDR3 is 14 residues long. This chain's CDR3 is CASSLVGQTYEQCF. The CDR3 nucleotides read TGTGCCAGCAGCTTGGTCGGACAGACCTACGAGCAGTGCTTC.

The chain recombines TRBV5-1 with TRBJ2-5, with D unresolved. The ends were cut back, 0 bases at V and 1 base at J, with 10 bases in the middle. Looked up from germline, CDR1 is SGHRS and CDR2 is YFSETQ. This CDR3 has 15 residues. This chain's CDR3 is CASSLGSGLQETQYF. In DNA form, the CDR3 reads TGCGCCAGCAGCTTGGGTTCGGGCCTCCAAGAGACCCAGTACTTC.

Relative to its sample, this clonotype is medium-sized. This sequence joins TRBV6-5 and TRBJ2-7, with 10 bases aligning to TRBD1. The CDR3 sequence is 15 residues long. After removal of 5 bases from V and 5 bases from J, the junction contained 9 bases not matched to a gene. From germline, CDR1 is MNHEY and CDR2 SVGAGI. CDR3 DNA sequence: TGTGCCAGCAGTCCTCCCGGGACAGGGGTCGACGAGCAGTACTTC. Amino acid sequence: CASSPPGTGVDEQYF.

This clonotype has only a few counts. V and J are TRBV7-3 and TRBJ2-1, with D tentatively TRBD2 (8 bases). CDR1 and CDR2 from the germline V gene are SGHTA and FQGTGA. With 4 bases removed from V and 7 bases from J, the gap between germline ends came to 17 bases. This CDR3 region has 15 residues. CDR3 nucleotide sequence: TGTGCCAGCAGCTCGGGAGGGGGCTTTGCGAATGAGCAGTTCTTC. Translating gives CASSSGGGFANEQFF.